The sequence of this TCR beta chain was determined in a study of shared clonotypes between healthy human individuals. Study-wide points: Generation probabilities were higher for clonotypes shared across all four sorted-subset donors than for unshared ones. Sequencing of the sorted subsets was shown by rarefaction to be incomplete despite large depth.

Sequencing used immunoSEQ multiplex PCR; TCRdb keeps in-frame clones, though not all of them. The sample lists roughly 1.5 million clones, approximately 98% occurring once. On this clone itself: The antigen is undetermined.

The sample was naive CD4+ T cells sorted from blood. Regarding subset: CD45RA+ positively selected. The source is a man aged 25 to 40 in good health.

In nucleotides, the CDR3 is TGCGCCAGCAGCTTGCTCGCCAGCGCAGAAAAGAGTGGCTACACCTTC. It is translated as CASSLLASAEKSGYTF. The chain uses TRBV5-1 and TRBJ1-2; D gene ambiguous. The CDR3 extends over 16 amino acids. With 1 base removed from V and 7 bases from J, the gap between germline ends came to 20 bases. Looked up from germline, CDR1 is SGHRS and CDR2 is YFSETQ. The full variable domain, rest sourced from reference TRBV5-1 and TRBJ1-2, is KAGVTQTPRYLIKTRGQQVTLSCSPISGHRSVSWYQQTPGQGLQFLFEYFSETQRNKGNFPGRFSGRQFSNSRSEMNVSTLELGDSALYLCASSLLASAEKSGYTFGSGTRLTVV.